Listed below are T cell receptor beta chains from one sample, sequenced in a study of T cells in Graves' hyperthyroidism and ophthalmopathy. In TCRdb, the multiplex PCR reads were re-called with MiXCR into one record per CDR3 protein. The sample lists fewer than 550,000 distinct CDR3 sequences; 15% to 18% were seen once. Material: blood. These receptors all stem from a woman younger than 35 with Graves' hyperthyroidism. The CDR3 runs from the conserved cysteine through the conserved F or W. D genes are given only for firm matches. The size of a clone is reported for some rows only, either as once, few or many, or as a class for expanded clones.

cdr3_nt: TGCAGTGCTAGAGAGTCATGGGGGGGGGAGACCCAGTACTTC; cdr3_aa: CSARESWGGETQYF; j_call: TRBJ2-5; clone_size: many; v_call: TRBV20-1; d_call: TRBD2
cdr3_nt: TGTGCCAGTTCCCCAATGACAGGGTTCGAGCAGTACTTC; cdr3_aa: CASSPMTGFEQYF; j_call: TRBJ2-7; clone_size: many; v_call: TRBV28; d_call: TRBD1
cdr3_nt: TGCAGTGCTCCCACCCGCGGGAGCTCCTACAATGAGCAGTTCTTC; cdr3_aa: CSAPTRGSSYNEQFF; j_call: TRBJ2-1; clone_size: many; v_call: TRBV20-1; d_call: TRBD2
cdr3_nt: TGTGCCAGCAGCTTGATGGGGATTAACACTGAAGCTTTCTTT; cdr3_aa: CASSLMGINTEAFF; j_call: TRBJ1-1; clone_size: few; v_call: TRBV5-8; d_call: .
cdr3_nt: TGTGCCAGCAGGGCCGGAAGTAACTATGGCTACACCTTC; cdr3_aa: CASRAGSNYGYTF; j_call: TRBJ1-2; clone_size: many; v_call: TRBV2; d_call: .
cdr3_nt: TGTGCCAGCAGCCCACAGACAGAGACCGGTGAAGCTTTCTTT; cdr3_aa: CASSPQTETGEAFF; j_call: TRBJ1-1; clone_size: many; v_call: TRBV11-3; d_call: .
cdr3_nt: TGTGCCAGCAGCCGACCAACCTTCAGAACAGGGCGCCTAGGAGAATGGGAGCAGTTCTTC; cdr3_aa: CASSRPTFRTGRLGEWEQFF; j_call: TRBJ2-1; clone_size: .; v_call: TRBV6-1; d_call: .
cdr3_nt: TGCGCCAGCAGCCAAGATACGGGGGTTGACTATGGCTACACCTTC; cdr3_aa: CASSQDTGVDYGYTF; j_call: TRBJ1-2; clone_size: .; v_call: TRBV4-3; d_call: .
cdr3_nt: TGTGCCAGCAGCTTAGTTTTGGGACTAGCGGGATTGAGACCCACAGATACGCAGTATTTT; cdr3_aa: CASSLVLGLAGLRPTDTQYF; j_call: TRBJ2-3; clone_size: few; v_call: TRBV7-9; d_call: TRBD2
cdr3_nt: TGCGCCAGCAGCCAAGGCCCCCTAGCGGAGCCCAATGAGCAGTTCTTC; cdr3_aa: CASSQGPLAEPNEQFF; j_call: TRBJ2-1; clone_size: .; v_call: TRBV11-2; d_call: TRBD2
cdr3_nt: TGTGCCAGCAGCGGAGGGGTTGCGAACACCGGGGAGCTGTTTTTT; cdr3_aa: CASSGGVANTGELFF; j_call: TRBJ2-2; clone_size: many; v_call: TRBV7-3; d_call: .
cdr3_nt: TGCGCCAGCAGCTTGGGGGAGGGCACTGAAGCTTTCTTT; cdr3_aa: CASSLGEGTEAFF; j_call: TRBJ1-1; clone_size: many; v_call: TRBV5-1; d_call: .
cdr3_nt: TGTGCCAGCAGCCAGGCAAAAGAGCAGTACTTC; cdr3_aa: CASSQAKEQYF; j_call: TRBJ2-7; clone_size: many; v_call: TRBV12-3/TRBV12-4; d_call: .
cdr3_nt: TGCAGTCTTACGGGGGCTAACGAGCAGTACTTC; cdr3_aa: CSLTGANEQYF; j_call: TRBJ2-7; clone_size: many; v_call: TRBV20-1; d_call: .
cdr3_nt: TGTGCCAGCAGCCGATCCGGGCAGGGGGACTCCTCTGGGGCCAACGTCCTGACTTTC; cdr3_aa: CASSRSGQGDSSGANVLTF; j_call: TRBJ2-6; clone_size: .; v_call: TRBV7-3; d_call: .
cdr3_nt: TGTGCCAGCAGCCAAGTGTCTCGTAGGGGGCTGCAATTTGGGGCCAACGTCCTGACTTTC; cdr3_aa: CASSQVSRRGLQFGANVLTF; j_call: TRBJ2-6; clone_size: .; v_call: TRBV14; d_call: TRBD1
cdr3_nt: TGCGCCAGCAGTAGCGGGGGGGCCCCGGGACTAGCTCTCTTTGAAGGGGAGCTGTTTTTT; cdr3_aa: CASSSGGAPGLALFEGELFF; j_call: TRBJ2-2; clone_size: few; v_call: TRBV10-2; d_call: TRBD2
cdr3_nt: TGCGCCAGCAGCTCGGACTCGCTCGGGGGCTACGAGCAGTACTTC; cdr3_aa: CASSSDSLGGYEQYF; j_call: TRBJ2-7; clone_size: many; v_call: TRBV5-1; d_call: .
cdr3_nt: TGCAGTGCTAGAGAACTCCCAGCAGAGACCCAGTACTTC; cdr3_aa: CSARELPAETQYF; j_call: TRBJ2-5; clone_size: few; v_call: TRBV20-1; d_call: .
cdr3_nt: TGTGCCAGCAGGACGGGCACTGAAGCTTTCTTT; cdr3_aa: CASRTGTEAFF; j_call: TRBJ1-1; clone_size: .; v_call: TRBV7-6; d_call: .
cdr3_nt: TGTGCCAGCAGCCCCCAGGGGAGGGGACAGGGTCAAGAGACCCAGTACTTC; cdr3_aa: CASSPQGRGQGQETQYF; j_call: TRBJ2-5; clone_size: .; v_call: TRBV11-2; d_call: TRBD1
cdr3_nt: TGTGCCATCAGCCCCTCGCGGGGGCACGACGAGCAGTACTTC; cdr3_aa: CAISPSRGHDEQYF; j_call: TRBJ2-7; clone_size: many; v_call: TRBV10-3; d_call: .
cdr3_nt: TGTGCCAGCAGTGATTCTGAACAGGGCAAGACTGAGCAGTTCTTC; cdr3_aa: CASSDSEQGKTEQFF; j_call: TRBJ2-1; clone_size: .; v_call: TRBV25-1; d_call: .
cdr3_nt: TGTGCCAGCAGCAGGGGACAGGGGTTTGGCTACACCTTC; cdr3_aa: CASSRGQGFGYTF; j_call: TRBJ1-2; clone_size: many; v_call: TRBV7-3; d_call: TRBD1
cdr3_nt: TGTGCCAGCAGTTCGAAAGTCAGCTCCTACAATGAGCAGTTCTTC; cdr3_aa: CASSSKVSSYNEQFF; j_call: TRBJ2-1; clone_size: many; v_call: TRBV28; d_call: .
cdr3_nt: TGTGCCAGCAGTTACTACAGGGCTTCCGACGAGCAGTACTTC; cdr3_aa: CASSYYRASDEQYF; j_call: TRBJ2-7; clone_size: many; v_call: TRBV6-5; d_call: .
cdr3_nt: TGTGCCAGCAGCAGAACTAGCGGTCCCTACAATGAGCAGTTCTTC; cdr3_aa: CASSRTSGPYNEQFF; j_call: TRBJ2-1; clone_size: .; v_call: TRBV7-3; d_call: TRBD2
cdr3_nt: TGTGCCAGCAGCAACAGGGTCCGGGAGCTGTTTTTT; cdr3_aa: CASSNRVRELFF; j_call: TRBJ2-2; clone_size: few; v_call: TRBV6-1; d_call: .
cdr3_nt: TGTGCCAGCAGTCAGACAGGGGGCCTAGGGAGCAATCAGCCCCAGCATTTT; cdr3_aa: CASSQTGGLGSNQPQHF; j_call: TRBJ1-5; clone_size: many; v_call: TRBV28; d_call: TRBD1
cdr3_nt: TGTGCCAGCAGCTTAACGGCGACTAGCGGAGAGCTGTTTTTT; cdr3_aa: CASSLTATSGELFF; j_call: TRBJ2-2; clone_size: .; v_call: TRBV7-3; d_call: TRBD2
cdr3_nt: TGTGCCAGCAGAAGGACCGTCGAGCAGTACTTC; cdr3_aa: CASRRTVEQYF; j_call: TRBJ2-7; clone_size: .; v_call: TRBV2; d_call: .
cdr3_nt: TGTGCCAGCGTGGACATTCGGAGTCAGCCCCAGCATTTT; cdr3_aa: CASVDIRSQPQHF; j_call: TRBJ1-5; clone_size: few; v_call: TRBV6-1; d_call: .
cdr3_nt: TGCGCCAGCAGCCAGAGAACAGGCTATGGCTACACCTTC; cdr3_aa: CASSQRTGYGYTF; j_call: TRBJ1-2; clone_size: many; v_call: TRBV4-1; d_call: .
cdr3_nt: TGTGCCAGCAGCTCACGTAGGACAGGCTCTCTTTCCTATAATTCACCCCTCCACTTT; cdr3_aa: CASSSRRTGSLSYNSPLHF; j_call: TRBJ1-6; clone_size: many; v_call: TRBV7-8; d_call: TRBD1
cdr3_nt: TGTGCCAGCCCCAAGCGGGAAGGGAACGGGGAGCTGTTTTTT; cdr3_aa: CASPKREGNGELFF; j_call: TRBJ2-2; clone_size: once; v_call: TRBV11-3; d_call: TRBD2
cdr3_nt: TGTGCCAGCAGTAGTTTAATTATAGCCAAAAACATTCAGTACTTC; cdr3_aa: CASSSLIIAKNIQYF; j_call: TRBJ2-4; clone_size: .; v_call: TRBV28; d_call: .
cdr3_nt: TGCGCCAGCAGCCAACATAAGAAGGATACGCAGTATTTT; cdr3_aa: CASSQHKKDTQYF; j_call: TRBJ2-3; clone_size: .; v_call: TRBV4-3; d_call: .
cdr3_nt: TGTGCCAGCAGCTCGGGACAGCCGGCAGACTACACCTTC; cdr3_aa: CASSSGQPADYTF; j_call: TRBJ1-2; clone_size: few; v_call: TRBV11-2; d_call: TRBD1
cdr3_nt: TGTGCCAGCAGCTTAAACTCGGCATCTTTGTGGAATGAGCAGTTCTTC; cdr3_aa: CASSLNSASLWNEQFF; j_call: TRBJ2-1; clone_size: many; v_call: TRBV7-3; d_call: .
cdr3_nt: TGTGCCAGCAGCCCTCAGTCCAGCGGAGGAATCTACGAGCAGTACTTC; cdr3_aa: CASSPQSSGGIYEQYF; j_call: TRBJ2-7; clone_size: few; v_call: TRBV5-5; d_call: .
cdr3_nt: TGTGCCAGCAGCGTGACCGGGACGAAATCCTACAATGAGCAGTTCTTC; cdr3_aa: CASSVTGTKSYNEQFF; j_call: TRBJ2-1; clone_size: once; v_call: TRBV11-1; d_call: .
cdr3_nt: TGTGCCAGCAGCTCAGGGGGGGCTAGCTCCTACAATGAGCAGTTCTTC; cdr3_aa: CASSSGGASSYNEQFF; j_call: TRBJ2-1; clone_size: many; v_call: TRBV7-2; d_call: .
cdr3_nt: TGCGCCAGCAGCGCACAGGGGGCGGATACGCAGTATTTT; cdr3_aa: CASSAQGADTQYF; j_call: TRBJ2-3; clone_size: many; v_call: TRBV5-1; d_call: TRBD1
cdr3_nt: TGTGCCAGCGGGCCGGAAGGGGTAATCTCTGGAAACACCATATATTTT; cdr3_aa: CASGPEGVISGNTIYF; j_call: TRBJ1-3; clone_size: many; v_call: TRBV12-3/TRBV12-4; d_call: .
cdr3_nt: TGTGCCAGCAGTTCGCCGGGACAGGTTAATCAGCCCCAGCATTTT; cdr3_aa: CASSSPGQVNQPQHF; j_call: TRBJ1-5; clone_size: many; v_call: TRBV28; d_call: TRBD1
cdr3_nt: TGTGCCAGCAGACACTTGGAAGCTTTCTTT; cdr3_aa: CASRHLEAFF; j_call: TRBJ1-1; clone_size: .; v_call: TRBV6-1; d_call: .